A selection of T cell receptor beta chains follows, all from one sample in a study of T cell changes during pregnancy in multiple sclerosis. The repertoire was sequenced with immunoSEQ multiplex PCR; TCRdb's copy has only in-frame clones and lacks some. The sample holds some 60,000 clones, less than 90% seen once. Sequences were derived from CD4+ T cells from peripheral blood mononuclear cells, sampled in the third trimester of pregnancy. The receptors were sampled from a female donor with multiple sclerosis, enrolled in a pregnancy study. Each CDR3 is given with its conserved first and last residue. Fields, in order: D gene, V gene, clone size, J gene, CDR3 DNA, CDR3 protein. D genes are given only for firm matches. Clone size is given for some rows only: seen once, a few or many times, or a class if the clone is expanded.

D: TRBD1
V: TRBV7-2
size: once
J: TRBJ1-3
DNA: TGTGCCAGCAGCTTTTCAGGGGGCCCTGGAAACACCATATATTTT
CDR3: CASSFSGGPGNTIYF

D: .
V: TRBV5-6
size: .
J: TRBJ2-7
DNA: TGTGCCAGCAGCTTTTGGGGAGAAAGACTCTCCTACGAGCAGTACTTC
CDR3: CASSFWGERLSYEQYF

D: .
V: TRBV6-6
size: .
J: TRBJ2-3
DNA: TGTGCCAGCAGTTACCCCGGGACTGCAAGGGGAGATACGCAGTATTTT
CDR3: CASSYPGTARGDTQYF

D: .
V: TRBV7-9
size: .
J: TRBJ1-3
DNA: TGTGCCAGCAGCCCCTCGGGGGGCAGAAACACCATATATTTT
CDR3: CASSPSGGRNTIYF

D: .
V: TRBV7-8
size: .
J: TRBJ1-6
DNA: TGTGCCAGCAGCTTAGCAGGGAGCCCGAGGAGTTCACCCCTCCACTTT
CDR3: CASSLAGSPRSSPLHF

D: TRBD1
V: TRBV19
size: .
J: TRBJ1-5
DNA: TGTGCCAGTAGTATAAAGGCAACGGACAGGGGATGGAGCAATCAGCCCCAGCATTTT
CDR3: CASSIKATDRGWSNQPQHF

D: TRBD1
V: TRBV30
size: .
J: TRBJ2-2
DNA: TGTGCCTGGAGGGGTCAGGGACAGGTCACCGGGGAGCTGTTTTTT
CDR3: CAWRGQGQVTGELFF

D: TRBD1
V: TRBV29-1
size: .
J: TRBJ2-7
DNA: TGCAGCGTTTGGACAGGGGCCGACGAGCAGTACTTC
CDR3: CSVWTGADEQYF

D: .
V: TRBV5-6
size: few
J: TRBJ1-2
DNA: TGTGCCAGCAGCCTACTCTATGGCTACACCTTC
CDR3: CASSLLYGYTF

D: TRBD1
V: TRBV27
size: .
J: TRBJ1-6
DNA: TGTGCCAGCAGTTTAGGGCCTGGACAGGGTTCACCCCTCCACTTT
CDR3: CASSLGPGQGSPLHF

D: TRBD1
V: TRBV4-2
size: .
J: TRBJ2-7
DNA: TGTGCCACTGCGACACGGGACAGGGTATCCTACGAGCAGTACTTC
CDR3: CATATRDRVSYEQYF

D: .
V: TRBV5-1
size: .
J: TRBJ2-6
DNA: TGCGCCAGCAGCTCCACTGGGGCCAACGTCCTGACTTTC
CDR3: CASSSTGANVLTF

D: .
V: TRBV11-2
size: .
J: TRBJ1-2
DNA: TGTGCCAGCAGCTTAGGCGACTATGGCTACACCTTC
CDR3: CASSLGDYGYTF

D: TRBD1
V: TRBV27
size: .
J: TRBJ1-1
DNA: TGTGCCAGCAGTTTTTGGCAGGGGGAGAACACTGAAGCTTTCTTT
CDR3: CASSFWQGENTEAFF

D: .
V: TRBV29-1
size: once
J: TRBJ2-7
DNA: TGCAGCGTTGAAGGTGGCAGGTCGGCTCTCTCCTACGAGCAGTACTTC
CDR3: CSVEGGRSALSYEQYF

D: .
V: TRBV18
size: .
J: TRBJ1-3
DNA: TGTGCCAGCTCACCCGCTCTAGGGGGCTCTGGAAACACCATATATTTT
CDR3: CASSPALGGSGNTIYF

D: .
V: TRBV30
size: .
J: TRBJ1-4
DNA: TGTGCCTCGCTGGGCGGGGTTGAAAAACTGTTTTTT
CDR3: CASLGGVEKLFF

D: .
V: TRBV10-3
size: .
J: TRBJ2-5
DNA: TGTGCCATCAGTGACGGACAATTGGAGGAGACCCAGTACTTC
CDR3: CAISDGQLEETQYF

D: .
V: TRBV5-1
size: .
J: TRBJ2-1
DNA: TGCGCCAGCCGGTACAGGGAAAACAATGAGCAGTTCTTC
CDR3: CASRYRENNEQFF

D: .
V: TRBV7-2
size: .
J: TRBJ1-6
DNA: TGTGCCAGCACAAGAGGGGACACGAGTGCCCTCTCCTATAATTCACCCCTCCACTTT
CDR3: CASTRGDTSALSYNSPLHF

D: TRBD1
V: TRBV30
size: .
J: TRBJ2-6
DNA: TGTGCCTGGAAGCGGACAGGGCTCCCTGGGGCCAACGTCCTGACTTTC
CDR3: CAWKRTGLPGANVLTF

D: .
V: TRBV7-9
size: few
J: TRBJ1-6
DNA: TGTGCCAGCAATGATGGCAGTTTTGGCTCACCCCTCCACTTT
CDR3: CASNDGSFGSPLHF

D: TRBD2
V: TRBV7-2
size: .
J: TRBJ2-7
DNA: TGTGCCAGCAGCTTAGAACTAGCGGGAGAGGAAGAGCAGTACTTC
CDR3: CASSLELAGEEEQYF

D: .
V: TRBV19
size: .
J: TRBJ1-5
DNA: TGTGCCAGTAGTATCTTCCAGGGGTACAATCAGCCCCAGCATTTT
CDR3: CASSIFQGYNQPQHF

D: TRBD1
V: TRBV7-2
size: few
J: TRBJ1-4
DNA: TGTGCCAGCAGCTCGGACAGGGTTCAGCTGTTTTTT
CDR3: CASSSDRVQLFF

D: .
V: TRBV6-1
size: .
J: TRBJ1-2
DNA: TGTGCCTCACAGGTATCTGACTATGGCTACACCTTC
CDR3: CASQVSDYGYTF

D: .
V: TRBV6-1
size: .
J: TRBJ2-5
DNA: TGTGCCAGCAAACAATGGGGAGGAGAGACCCAGTACTTC
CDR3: CASKQWGGETQYF

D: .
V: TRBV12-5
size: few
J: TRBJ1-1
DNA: TGTGCTAGTGGACTTGTCACAGGGTTGGTTGAAGCTTTCTTT
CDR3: CASGLVTGLVEAFF

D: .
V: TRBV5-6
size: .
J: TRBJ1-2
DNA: TGTGCCAGCAGCTTGCAAGGGGGAGACTATGGCTACACCTTC
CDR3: CASSLQGGDYGYTF

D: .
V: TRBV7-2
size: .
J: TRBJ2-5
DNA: TGTGCCAGCAGCTTCCGGGACTCTGCGACCCAGTACTTC
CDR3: CASSFRDSATQYF

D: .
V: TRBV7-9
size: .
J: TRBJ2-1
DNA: TGTGCCAGCAGCTTAGGGGCCCACAATGAGCAGTTCTTC
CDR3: CASSLGAHNEQFF

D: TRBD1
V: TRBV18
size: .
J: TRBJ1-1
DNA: TGTGCCAGCTCACAATGGACAGGTGGGAACACTGAAGCCTTCTTT
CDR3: CASSQWTGGNTEAFF

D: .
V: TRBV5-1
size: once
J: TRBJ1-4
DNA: TGCGCCAGTTCCGCTAGGGGTGAGGATGAAAAACTGTTTTTT
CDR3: CASSARGEDEKLFF

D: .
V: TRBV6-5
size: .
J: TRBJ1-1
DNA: TGTGCCAGCTCCGCCTTTTCGGGCACTGAAGCTTTCTTT
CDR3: CASSAFSGTEAFF

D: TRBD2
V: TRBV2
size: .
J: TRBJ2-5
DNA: TGTGCCAGCAGCCCGGGGACTAGCGGGGTCGTGGCCCAGTACTTC
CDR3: CASSPGTSGVVAQYF

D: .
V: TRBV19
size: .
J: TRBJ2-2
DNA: TGTGCCAGTAGGAATCGGGACACCGGGGAGCTGTTTTTT
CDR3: CASRNRDTGELFF

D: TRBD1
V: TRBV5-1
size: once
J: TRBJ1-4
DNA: TGCGCCAGCAGCGCCTCGACAGGGGCAAAGGAAAAACTGTTTTTT
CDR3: CASSASTGAKEKLFF

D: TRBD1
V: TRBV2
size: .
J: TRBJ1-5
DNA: TGTGCCAGCGGAAACTACGGGACAGGAGAGAATCAGCCCCAGCATTTT
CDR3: CASGNYGTGENQPQHF

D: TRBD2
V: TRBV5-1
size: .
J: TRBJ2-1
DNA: TGCGCCAGCAGCTCCCAGACTAGCGGGAGGGCCTACAATGAGCAGTTCTTC
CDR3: CASSSQTSGRAYNEQFF

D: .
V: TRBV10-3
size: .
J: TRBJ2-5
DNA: TGTGCCATCAGTGAGAGTAGCGGTCAAGAGACCCAGTACTTC
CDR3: CAISESSGQETQYF

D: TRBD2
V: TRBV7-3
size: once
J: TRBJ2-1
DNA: TGTGCCAGCAGCCGCGGGGGAAGCTCCTACAATGAGCAGTTCTTC
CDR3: CASSRGGSSYNEQFF

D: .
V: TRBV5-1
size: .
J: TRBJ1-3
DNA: TGCGCCAGCAGCGCAGCACAGGGTTCTGGAAACACCATATATTTT
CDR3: CASSAAQGSGNTIYF

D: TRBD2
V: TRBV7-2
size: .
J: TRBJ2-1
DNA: TGTGCCAGCAGGCCAAGCGGGGCCCACAATGAGCAGTTCTTC
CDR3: CASRPSGAHNEQFF

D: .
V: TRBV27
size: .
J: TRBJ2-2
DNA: TGTGCCAGCAGACCACAGGGCGGGGAGCTGTTTTTT
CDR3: CASRPQGGELFF

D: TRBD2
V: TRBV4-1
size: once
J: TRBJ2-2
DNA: TGCGCCAGCAGCCAAGATCTAGGACTAGCTGCCGGGGAGCTGTTTTTT
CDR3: CASSQDLGLAAGELFF

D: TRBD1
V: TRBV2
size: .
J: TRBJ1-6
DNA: TGTGCCAGCAGTTGGACAGGGGGCTCCTATAATTCACCCCTCCACTTT
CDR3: CASSWTGGSYNSPLHF

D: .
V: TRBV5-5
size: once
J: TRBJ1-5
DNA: TGTGCCAGCAGCCCGGCGGGCGGCAATCAGCCCCAGCATTTT
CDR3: CASSPAGGNQPQHF

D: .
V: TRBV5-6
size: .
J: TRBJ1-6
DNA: TGTGCCAGCAGCTGGGGGCAGGGATGGAATAATTCACCCCTCCACTTT
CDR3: CASSWGQGWNNSPLHF

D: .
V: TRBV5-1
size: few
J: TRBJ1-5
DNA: TGCGCCAGCAGCTTAGGGGGTATGCGTCAGCCCCAGCATTTT
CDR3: CASSLGGMRQPQHF

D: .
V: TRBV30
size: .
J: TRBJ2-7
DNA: TGTGCCTGGAGTACGAGCTACGAGCAGTACTTC
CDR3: CAWSTSYEQYF

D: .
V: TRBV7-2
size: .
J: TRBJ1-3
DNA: TGTGCCAGCAGCGGACACAGGTTAAGGGTTGGAAACACCATATATTTT
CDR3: CASSGHRLRVGNTIYF

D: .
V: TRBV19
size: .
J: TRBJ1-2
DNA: TGTGCCAGTAGTATAGAAGGCGGGAACTTCTATGGCTACACCTTC
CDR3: CASSIEGGNFYGYTF

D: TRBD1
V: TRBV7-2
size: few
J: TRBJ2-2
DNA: TGTGCCAGCAGCCCGACAGGGAACGGGGAGCTGTTTTTT
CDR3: CASSPTGNGELFF

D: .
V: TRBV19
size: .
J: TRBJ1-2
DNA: TGTGCCAGTTATCGCGGGGAGGCTAACTATGGCTACACCTTC
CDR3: CASYRGEANYGYTF